Below are 7 T cell receptor beta chains sequenced from a single sample in a study of blood T cell repertoires in COVID-19. The assay was immunoSEQ multiplex PCR, and TCRdb's table has in-frame clones only and misses some. Among hundreds of thousands of clones listed, 85% were seen once. The sample comprised peripheral blood. The receptors were gathered from a human donor in a cohort sampled during active COVID-19.

This chain uses TRBV5-1 with TRBJ1-2, with 7 positions matching TRBD1. Per germline, CDR1 SGHRS and CDR2 YFSETQ. This CDR3 spans 15 amino acids. Unmatched junction bases numbered 11, after V lost 3 bases and J lost 6 bases. The CDR3 is CASSSGQKVIDGYTF. CDR3 in DNA: TGCGCCAGCAGCTCGGGACAGAAGGTTATTGATGGCTACACCTTC.

Only a few counts were recorded for this clone. This specimen includes other DNA sequences encoding the same CDR3. This chain links TRBV12-3 or TRBV12-4 with TRBJ2-1; D unresolved. Trimming pared 7 bases from V and 5 bases from J, leaving 6 bases between. The CDR3 covers 11 residues. In DNA form, the CDR3 reads TGTGCCAGCACGCGGAACAATGAGCAGTTCTTC. This codes for CASTRNNEQFF.

The V call is TRBV3-1 (or the pseudogene TRBV3-2), the J call TRBJ1-4, with 7 bases aligning to TRBD1. In germline, CDR1 is LGHDT, CDR2 YNNKEL (reference sequence). Trimming removed 3 bases from V and 7 bases from J; junction bases left unmatched: 5. The CDR3 runs 14 residues. The CDR3 coding sequence is TGTGCCAGCAGCCATTTCGAGGGGGCTGAAAAACTGTTTTTT. Translating it yields CASSHFEGAEKLFF.

This clone has just a few counts. The chain is built from TRBV19 and TRBJ2-7, with 7 bases lining up with TRBD1. CDR1 is LNHDA, CDR2 SQIVND, per germline (reference sequence). V lost 2 bases and J lost 3; bases outside the gene matches: 13. This CDR3 comprises 17 residues. CDR3 in DNA: TGTGCCAGTAGTATAAACAAAGGTGGGGACAGCCTCTACGAGCAGTACTTC. This codes for CASSINKGGDSLYEQYF.

The chain links TRBV6-5 to TRBJ2-1; D might be TRBD1 (6 bases). This CDR3 spans 15 amino acids. Germline V lookup: CDR1 MNHEY, CDR2 SVGAGI. V lost 7 bases and J 5 bases, leaving 18 bases between the germline ends. The CDR3 DNA is TGTGCCAGCACCGAGAGACAGGCGGTTGACAATGAGCAGTTCTTC. The encoded protein is CASTERQAVDNEQFF.

This sequence joins TRBV25-1 and TRBJ1-1; TRBD1 aligns across 7 bases. The ends lost 8 bases at V and 5 bases at J; junction bases unmatched: 11. The germline CDR1 and CDR2 sequences are MGHDK and SYGVNS. The CDR3 covers 14 residues. This CDR3 is CASGGSGGWTEAFF. DNA of the CDR3: TGTGCCAGCGGCGGTTCAGGGGGATGGACTGAAGCTTTCTTT. The entire variable domain, with the rest obtained from reference TRBV25-1 and TRBJ1-1, is as follows: EADIYQTPRYLVIGTGKKITLECSQTMGHDKMYWYQQDPGMELHLIHYSYGVNSTEKGDLSSESTVSRIRTEHFPLTLESARPSHTSQYLCASGGSGGWTEAFFGQGTRLTVV.

The chain carries TRBV7-8 and TRBJ2-7; 9 nucleotides align to TRBD2. Germline lookup yields CDR1 SGHVS and CDR2 FQNEAQ. V gave up 4 bases and J gave up 2 bases; unmatched junction bases: 9. The CDR3 spans 16 residues. The CDR3 here is CASSYKLAGDTYEQYF. The CDR3 DNA sequence: TGTGCCAGCAGCTACAAACTAGCGGGTGATACCTACGAGCAGTACTTC. Full variable domain (rest looked up from reference TRBV7-8 and TRBJ2-7): GAGVSQSPRYKVAKRGQDVALRCDPISGHVSLFWYQQALGQGPEFLTYFQNEAQLDKSGLPSDRFFAERPEGSVSTLKIQRTQQEDSAVYLCASSYKLAGDTYEQYFGPGTRLTVT.